This TCR beta chain was captured in a study of T cell responses to AZD1222 COVID-19 vaccine. Findings and limits, study-wide: Across spike, vaccine-associated CD4 TCRs were found, dominant at 160-218 and 743-854.

Only in-frame clones appear in the TCRdb table, and some are missing; sequencing was by immunoSEQ multiplex PCR. Of fewer than 120,000 clones listed, roughly 87% are singletons. With respect to this clone: Antigen specificity is unknown.

The CDR3 loop spans 15 amino acids. V gave up 0 bases and J gave up 8 bases, with 13 bases separating them. This chain links TRBV23-1 with TRBJ1-4; D possibly corresponds to TRBD1 (6 bases). TRBV23-1 is an ORF; its function is uncertain. The sample consisted of peripheral blood, taken on day 0 of AZD1222 vaccination. This sequence was found in an adult in good health. The CDR3 nucleotides are TGCGCCAGCAGTCAATCGCAGGGGTTTGGCGAAAAACTGTTTTTT. It is translated as CASSQSQGFGEKLFF.